This entry lists 5 T cell receptor beta chains sequenced from one sample in a study of T cell responses to AZD1222 COVID-19 vaccine. Measured with immunoSEQ multiplex PCR; TCRdb has only the in-frame clones, and not every one. Seen here are 95,000 to 150,000 clones, about 90% observed once, and the top ten hold about 4%. The sequencing here drew on peripheral blood, taken on day 0 of MenACWY control vaccination. Receptor source: an adult in good health.

The chain is built from TRBV10-2 and TRBJ2-7; TRBD2 agrees at 12 bases. V was pared by 4 bases and J by 0 bases, with 10 bases of the junction left unmatched. Germline CDR1 and CDR2: WSHSY and SAAADI. This CDR3 is 18 amino acids long. The CDR3 region is CASSVGAASGGVSYEQYV. CDR3 coding DNA: TGCGCCAGCAGTGTTGGGGCGGCTAGCGGGGGGGTCTCCTACGAGCAGTACGTC.

The CDR3 DNA follows: TGTGCCAGCAGTTACTCCCGGGGGTCCTACGAGCAGTACTTC. This sequence encodes CASSYSRGSYEQYF. The chain has TRBV6-5 and TRBJ2-7; D possibly corresponds to TRBD2 (6 bases). The CDR3 loop spans 14 amino acids. With 0 bases removed from V and 1 base from J, the gap between germline ends came to 7 bases. Germline values: CDR1 MNHEY, CDR2 SVGAGI.

This rearrangement joins TRBV5-1 to TRBJ1-4; 10 bases align to TRBD1. Germline V lookup: CDR1 SGHRS, CDR2 YFSETQ. V dropped 1 base and J dropped 1; count of bases not matched to a gene: 1. The CDR3 covers 16 residues. The CDR3 loop is CASSLRTGGTNEKLFF. CDR3 bases: TGCGCCAGCAGCTTGAGGACAGGGGGAACTAATGAAAAACTGTTTTTT.

This chain's CDR3 is CASSPGRPDGYTF. The CDR3 DNA reads as TGTGCCAGCAGTCCGGGAAGGCCGGATGGCTACACCTTC. This chain links TRBV6-5 with TRBJ1-2; D not certain. The CDR3 is 13 residues long. CDR1 is MNHEY, CDR2 SVGAGI, per germline. The V and J ends lost 5 bases and 6 bases respectively, with 13 bases between them.

This chain links TRBV5-5 with TRBJ2-7, with 9 positions matching TRBD1. Germline loops: CDR1 SGHKS, CDR2 YYEKEE (reference sequence). There are 16 residues in the CDR3. The trim removed 0 bases at V and 0 bases at J, leaving 4 bases unmatched. The CDR3, as DNA: TGTGCCAGCAGCTTGGCTCCGACAGGGGGCTCCTACGAGCAGTACTTC. As protein: CASSLAPTGGSYEQYF.